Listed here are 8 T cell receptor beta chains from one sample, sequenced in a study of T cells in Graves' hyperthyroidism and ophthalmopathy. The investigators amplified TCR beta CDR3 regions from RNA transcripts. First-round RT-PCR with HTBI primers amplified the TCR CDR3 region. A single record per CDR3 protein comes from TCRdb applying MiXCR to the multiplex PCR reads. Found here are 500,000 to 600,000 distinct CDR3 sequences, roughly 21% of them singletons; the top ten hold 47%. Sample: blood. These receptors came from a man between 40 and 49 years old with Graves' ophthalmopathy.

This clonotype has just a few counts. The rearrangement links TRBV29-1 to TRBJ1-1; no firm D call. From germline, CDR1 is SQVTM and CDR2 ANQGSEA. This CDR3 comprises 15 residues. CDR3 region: CSVFPRLTMNTEAFF. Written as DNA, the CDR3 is TGCAGTGTTTTCCCGCGATTAACCATGAACACTGAAGCTTTCTTT. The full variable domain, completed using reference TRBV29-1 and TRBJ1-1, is SAVISQKPSRDICQRGTSLTIQCQVDSQVTMMFWYRQQPGQSLTLIATANQGSEATYESGFVIDKFPISRPNLTFSTLTVSNMSPEDSSIYLCSVFPRLTMNTEAFFGQGTRLTVV.

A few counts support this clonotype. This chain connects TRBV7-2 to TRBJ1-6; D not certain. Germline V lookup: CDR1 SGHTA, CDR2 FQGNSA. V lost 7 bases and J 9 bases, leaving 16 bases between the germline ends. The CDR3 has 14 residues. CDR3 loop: CASTTSTWGSPLHF. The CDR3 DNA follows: TGTGCCAGCACCACCTCGACCTGGGGTTCACCCCTCCACTTT.

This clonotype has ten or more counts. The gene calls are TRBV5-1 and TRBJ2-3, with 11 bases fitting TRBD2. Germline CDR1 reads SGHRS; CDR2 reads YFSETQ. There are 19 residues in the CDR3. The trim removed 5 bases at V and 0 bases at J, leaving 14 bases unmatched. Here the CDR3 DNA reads TGCGCCAGCAGATCCCCTTCCGCCTTAGCGGGAGGGAGCACAGATACGCAGTATTTT. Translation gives CASRSPSALAGGSTDTQYF.

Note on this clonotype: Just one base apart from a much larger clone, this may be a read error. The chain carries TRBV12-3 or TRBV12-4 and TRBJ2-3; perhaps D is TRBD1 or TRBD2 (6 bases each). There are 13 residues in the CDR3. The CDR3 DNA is TGTGACAGCAGTTTAGCGAACGGGGGCGCGCAGTATTTT. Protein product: CDSSLANGGAQYF.

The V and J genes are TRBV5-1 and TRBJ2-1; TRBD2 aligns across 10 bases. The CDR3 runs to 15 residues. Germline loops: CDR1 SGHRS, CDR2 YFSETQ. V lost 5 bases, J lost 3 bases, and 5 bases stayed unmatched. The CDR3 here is CASSSSGRDYNEQFF. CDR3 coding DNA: TGCGCCAGCAGTTCTAGCGGGAGAGACTACAATGAGCAGTTCTTC.

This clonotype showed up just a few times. The CDR3 DNA is TGTGCCAGCAGCACCCAAGGCCGGGGAGACTACGAGCAGTACTTC. Translation: CASSTQGRGDYEQYF. V gene TRBV13 combines with J gene TRBJ2-7; D is perhaps TRBD2 (5 bases). Trimming shortened V by 5 bases and J by 3 bases, and 17 bases separated the two germline ends. CDR3 size: 15 residues. Germline assignment: CDR1 PRHDT and CDR2 FYEKMQ (reference sequence).

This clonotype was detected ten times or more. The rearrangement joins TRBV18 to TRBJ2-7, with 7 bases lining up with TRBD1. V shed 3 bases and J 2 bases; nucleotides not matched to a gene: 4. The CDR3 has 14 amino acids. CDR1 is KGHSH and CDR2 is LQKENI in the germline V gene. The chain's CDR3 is CASSPTGTAYEQYF. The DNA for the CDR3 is TGTGCCAGCTCACCGACAGGGACAGCCTACGAGCAGTACTTC.

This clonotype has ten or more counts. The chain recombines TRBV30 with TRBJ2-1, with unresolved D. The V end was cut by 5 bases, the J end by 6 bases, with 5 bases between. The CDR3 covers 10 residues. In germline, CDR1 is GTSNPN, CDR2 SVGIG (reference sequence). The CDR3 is CAWESNEQFF. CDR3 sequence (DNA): TGTGCCTGGGAGTCCAATGAGCAGTTCTTC.